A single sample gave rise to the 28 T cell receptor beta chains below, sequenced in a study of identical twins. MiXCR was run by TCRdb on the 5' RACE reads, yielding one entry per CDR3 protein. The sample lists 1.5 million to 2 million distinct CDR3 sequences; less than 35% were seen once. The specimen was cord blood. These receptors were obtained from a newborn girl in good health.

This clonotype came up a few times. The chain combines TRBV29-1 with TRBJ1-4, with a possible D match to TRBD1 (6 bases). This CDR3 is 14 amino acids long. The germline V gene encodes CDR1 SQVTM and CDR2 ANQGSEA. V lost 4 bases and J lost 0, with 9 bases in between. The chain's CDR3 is CSVARQATNEKLFF. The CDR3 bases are TGCAGCGTTGCCCGACAGGCAACTAATGAAAAACTGTTTTTT.

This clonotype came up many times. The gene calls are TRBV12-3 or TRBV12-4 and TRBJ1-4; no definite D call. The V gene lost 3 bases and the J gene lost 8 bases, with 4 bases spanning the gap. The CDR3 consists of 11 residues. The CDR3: CASSFREKLFF. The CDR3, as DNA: TGTGCCAGCAGTTTTCGGGAAAAACTGTTTTTT.

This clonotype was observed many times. CDR3 region: CSVGRGGTDTQYF. The CDR3 nucleotides are TGCAGCGTTGGCAGGGGAGGGACAGATACGCAGTATTTT. The chain couples TRBV29-1 to TRBJ2-3; a weak D match, TRBD2 (7 bases). V was cut by 4 bases and J by 3 bases, with 11 bases left in between. This CDR3 comprises 13 residues. Germline CDR1 SQVTM, CDR2 ANQGSEA.

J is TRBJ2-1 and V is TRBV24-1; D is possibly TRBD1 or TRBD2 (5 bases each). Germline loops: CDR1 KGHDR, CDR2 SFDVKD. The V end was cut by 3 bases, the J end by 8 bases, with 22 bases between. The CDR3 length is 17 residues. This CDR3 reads CATSDTTGAGFRDEQFF. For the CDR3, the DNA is TGTGCCACCAGTGATACTACCGGGGCAGGGTTTAGAGATGAGCAGTTCTTC.

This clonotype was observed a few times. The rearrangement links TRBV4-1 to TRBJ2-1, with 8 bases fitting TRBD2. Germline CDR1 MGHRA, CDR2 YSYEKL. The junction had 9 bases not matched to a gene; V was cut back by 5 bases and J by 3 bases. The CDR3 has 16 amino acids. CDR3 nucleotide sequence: TGCGCCAGCAGCTTTCAGCAGCGGGAGCTCTACAATGAGCAGTTCTTC. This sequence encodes CASSFQQRELYNEQFF.

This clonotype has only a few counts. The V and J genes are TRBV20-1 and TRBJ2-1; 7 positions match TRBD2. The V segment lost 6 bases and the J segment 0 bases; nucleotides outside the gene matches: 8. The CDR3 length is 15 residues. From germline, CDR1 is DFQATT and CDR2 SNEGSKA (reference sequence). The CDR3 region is CSASQGGSSYNEQFF. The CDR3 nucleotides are TGCAGTGCCTCGCAAGGCGGGAGCTCCTACAATGAGCAGTTCTTC.

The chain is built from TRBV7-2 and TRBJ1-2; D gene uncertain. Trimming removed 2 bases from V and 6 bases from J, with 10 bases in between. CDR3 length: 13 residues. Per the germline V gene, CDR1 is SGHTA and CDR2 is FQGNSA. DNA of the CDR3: TGTGCCAGCAGCTTAATACGTTTTAATGGCTACACCTTC. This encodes CASSLIRFNGYTF.

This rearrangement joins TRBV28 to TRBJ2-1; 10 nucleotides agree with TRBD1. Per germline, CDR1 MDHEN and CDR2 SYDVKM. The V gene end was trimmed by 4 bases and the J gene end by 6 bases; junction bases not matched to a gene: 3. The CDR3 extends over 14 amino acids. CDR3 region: CASSWGTGVNEQFF. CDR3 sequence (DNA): TGTGCCAGCAGTTGGGGGACAGGGGTCAATGAGCAGTTCTTC.

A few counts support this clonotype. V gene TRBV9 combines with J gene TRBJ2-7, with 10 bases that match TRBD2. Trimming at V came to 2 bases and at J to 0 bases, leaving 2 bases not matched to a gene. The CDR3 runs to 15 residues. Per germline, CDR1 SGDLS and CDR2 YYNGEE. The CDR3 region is CASSVTSGVSYEQYF. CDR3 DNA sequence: TGTGCCAGCAGCGTCACTAGCGGGGTCTCCTACGAGCAGTACTTC.

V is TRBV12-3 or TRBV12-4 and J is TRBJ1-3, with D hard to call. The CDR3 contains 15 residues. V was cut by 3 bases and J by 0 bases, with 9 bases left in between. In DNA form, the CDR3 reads TGTGCCAGCAGTTTGGGAGGGTTCTCTGGAAACACCATATATTTT. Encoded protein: CASSLGGFSGNTIYF.

The CDR3 DNA is TGTGCCAGCAGCTTAAGTAGGGACAGGGGGCCTCTCTACAATGAGCAGTTCTTC. Translating it yields CASSLSRDRGPLYNEQFF. This chain connects TRBV11-2 to TRBJ2-1; TRBD1 matches at 12 bases. This CDR3 is built from 18 residues. Trimming took 2 bases from V and 3 from J; bases not matched to a gene: 8. Germline V lookup: CDR1 SGHAT, CDR2 FQNNGV.

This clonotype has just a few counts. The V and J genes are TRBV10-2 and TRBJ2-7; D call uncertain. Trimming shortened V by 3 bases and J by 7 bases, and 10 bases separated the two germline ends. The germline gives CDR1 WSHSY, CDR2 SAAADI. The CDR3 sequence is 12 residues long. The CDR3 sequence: CASSDPRQEQYF. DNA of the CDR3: TGCGCCAGCAGTGACCCCCGCCAGGAGCAGTACTTC.

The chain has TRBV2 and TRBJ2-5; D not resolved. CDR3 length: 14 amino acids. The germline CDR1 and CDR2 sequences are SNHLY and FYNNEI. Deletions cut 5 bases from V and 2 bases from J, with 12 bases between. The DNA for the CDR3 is TGTGCCAGCAGTCCACGACTGGGTCAAGAGACCCAGTACTTC. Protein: CASSPRLGQETQYF.

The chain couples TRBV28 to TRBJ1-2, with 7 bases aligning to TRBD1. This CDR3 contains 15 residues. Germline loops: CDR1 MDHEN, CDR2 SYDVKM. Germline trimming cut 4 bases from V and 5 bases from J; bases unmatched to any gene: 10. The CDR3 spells CASSSQPGGGYGYTF. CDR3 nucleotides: TGTGCCAGCAGTTCACAACCAGGGGGAGGGTATGGCTACACCTTC.

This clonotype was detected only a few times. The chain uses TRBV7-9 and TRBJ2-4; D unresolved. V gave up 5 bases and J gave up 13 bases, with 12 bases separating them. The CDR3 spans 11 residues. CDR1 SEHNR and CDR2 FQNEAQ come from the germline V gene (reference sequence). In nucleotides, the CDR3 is TGTGCCAGCAGCCACGCTGTGGAGCAGTACTTC. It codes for CASSHAVEQYF.

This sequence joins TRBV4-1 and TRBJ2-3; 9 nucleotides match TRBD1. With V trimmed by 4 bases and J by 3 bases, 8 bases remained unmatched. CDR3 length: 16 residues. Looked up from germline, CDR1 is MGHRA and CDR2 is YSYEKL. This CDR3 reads CASSRPTGGGTDTQYF. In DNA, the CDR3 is TGCGCCAGCAGCCGCCCGACAGGGGGGGGGACAGATACGCAGTATTTT.

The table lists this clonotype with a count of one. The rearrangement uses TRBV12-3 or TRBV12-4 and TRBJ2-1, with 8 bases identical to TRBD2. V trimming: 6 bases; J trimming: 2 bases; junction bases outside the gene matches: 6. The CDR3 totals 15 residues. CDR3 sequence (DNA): TGTGCCAGCAGGAACGGACTAGCCCCCTACAATGAGCAGTTCTTC. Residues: CASRNGLAPYNEQFF.

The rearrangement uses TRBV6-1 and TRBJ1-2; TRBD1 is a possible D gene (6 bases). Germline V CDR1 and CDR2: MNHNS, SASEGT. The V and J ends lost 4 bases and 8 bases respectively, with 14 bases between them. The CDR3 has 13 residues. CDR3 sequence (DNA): TGTGCCAGCAGTGGAACAGGGACTGGGGGCTACACCTTC. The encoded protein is CASSGTGTGGYTF.

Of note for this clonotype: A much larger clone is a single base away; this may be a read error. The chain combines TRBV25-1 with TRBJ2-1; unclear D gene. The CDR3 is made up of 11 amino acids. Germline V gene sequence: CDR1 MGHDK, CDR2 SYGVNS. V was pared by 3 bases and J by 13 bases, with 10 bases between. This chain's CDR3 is CASSDSETQFF. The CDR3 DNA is TGTGCCAGCAGTGATTCGGAGACCCAGTTCTTC. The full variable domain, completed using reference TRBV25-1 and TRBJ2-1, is EADIYQTPRYLVIGTGKKITLECSQTMGHDKMYWYQQDPGMELHLIHYSYGVNSTEKGDLSSESTVSRIRTEHFPLTLESARPSHTSQYLCASSDSETQFFGPGTRLTVL.

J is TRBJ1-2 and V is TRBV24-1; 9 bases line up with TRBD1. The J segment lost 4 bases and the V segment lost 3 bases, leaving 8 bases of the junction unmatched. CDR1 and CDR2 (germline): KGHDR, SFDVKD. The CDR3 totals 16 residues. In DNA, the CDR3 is TGTGCCACCAGTGATGTCCCGGGACAGGGAAGCTATGGCTACACCTTC. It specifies CATSDVPGQGSYGYTF.

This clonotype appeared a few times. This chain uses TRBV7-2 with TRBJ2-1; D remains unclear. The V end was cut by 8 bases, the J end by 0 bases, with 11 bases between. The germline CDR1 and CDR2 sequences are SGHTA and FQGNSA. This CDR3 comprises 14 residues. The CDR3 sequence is CASLPVSSYNEQFF. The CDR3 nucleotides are TGTGCCAGCTTGCCCGTGAGCTCCTACAATGAGCAGTTCTTC.

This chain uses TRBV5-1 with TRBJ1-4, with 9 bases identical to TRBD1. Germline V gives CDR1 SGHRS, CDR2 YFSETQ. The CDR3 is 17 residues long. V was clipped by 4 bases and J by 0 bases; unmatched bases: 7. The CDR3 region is CASSVWGQGTTNEKLFF. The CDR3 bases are TGCGCCAGCAGCGTGTGGGGACAGGGAACAACTAATGAAAAACTGTTTTTT.

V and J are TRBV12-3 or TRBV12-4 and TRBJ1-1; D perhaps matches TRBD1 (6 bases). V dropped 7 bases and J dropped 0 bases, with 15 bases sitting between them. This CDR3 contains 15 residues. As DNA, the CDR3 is TGTGCCAGCACCCTCGGGGGGCGCATGAACACTGAAGCTTTCTTT. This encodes CASTLGGRMNTEAFF.

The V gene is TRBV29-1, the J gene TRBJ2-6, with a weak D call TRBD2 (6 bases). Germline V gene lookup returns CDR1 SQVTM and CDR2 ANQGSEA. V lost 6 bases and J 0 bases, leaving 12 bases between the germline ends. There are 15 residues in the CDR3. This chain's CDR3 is CSVRDFPSGANVLTF. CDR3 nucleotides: TGCAGCGTACGGGACTTCCCCTCTGGGGCCAACGTCCTGACTTTC. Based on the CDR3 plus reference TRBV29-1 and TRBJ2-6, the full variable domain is SAVISQKPSRDICQRGTSLTIQCQVDSQVTMMFWYRQQPGQSLTLIATANQGSEATYESGFVIDKFPISRPNLTFSTLTVSNMSPEDSSIYLCSVRDFPSGANVLTFGAGSRLTVL.

The CDR3 bases are TGTGCCAGCGGCCCTCAAGGGATCAATCAGCCCCAGCATTTT. It specifies CASGPQGINQPQHF. This sequence joins TRBV6-1 and TRBJ1-5; D is unresolved. Germline CDR1 reads MNHNS; CDR2 reads SASEGT. The CDR3 spans 14 residues. With 8 bases removed from V and 3 bases from J, the gap between germline ends came to 14 bases.

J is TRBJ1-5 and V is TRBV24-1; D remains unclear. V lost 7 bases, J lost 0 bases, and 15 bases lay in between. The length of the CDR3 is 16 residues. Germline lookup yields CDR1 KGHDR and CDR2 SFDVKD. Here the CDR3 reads CATSAGRKYSNQPQHF. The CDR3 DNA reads TGTGCCACCAGCGCCGGACGGAAGTATAGCAATCAGCCCCAGCATTTT.

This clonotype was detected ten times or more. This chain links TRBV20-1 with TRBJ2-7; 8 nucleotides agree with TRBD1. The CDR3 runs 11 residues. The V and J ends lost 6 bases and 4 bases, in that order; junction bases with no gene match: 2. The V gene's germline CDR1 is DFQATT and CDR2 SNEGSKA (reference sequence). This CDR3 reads CSARGQYEQYF. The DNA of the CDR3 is TGCAGTGCCAGGGGGCAGTACGAGCAGTACTTC.

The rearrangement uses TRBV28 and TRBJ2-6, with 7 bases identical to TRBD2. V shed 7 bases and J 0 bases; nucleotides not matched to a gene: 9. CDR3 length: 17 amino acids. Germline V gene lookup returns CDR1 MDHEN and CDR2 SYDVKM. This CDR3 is CASTQPGGFSGANVLTF. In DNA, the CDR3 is TGTGCCAGCACCCAGCCGGGGGGTTTCTCTGGGGCCAACGTCCTGACTTTC.